This T cell receptor (beta chain) appears in the sequencing data of a study of beta chain features in type 1 diabetes. Study as a whole: All of the samples together had some 110 million sorted cells examined.

cDNA synthesis used the whole RNA isolate, giving expressed TCRB sequences. Produced via immunoSEQ multiplex PCR; TCRdb's table is partial and in-frame only. The profile shows around 430,000 clones, 30% of them singletons. Only a few counts were recorded for this clone. The same CDR3 also results from other DNA sequences found in this sample. The CDR3 contains 14 residues. Germline CDR1 SGDLS, CDR2 YYNGEE. V shed 0 bases and J shed 1 base, with 5 bases lying between them. This chain links TRBV9 with TRBJ2-1, with D perhaps matching TRBD2 (5 bases). Sequencing was carried out using naive CD4+ T cells from blood. The sequence was obtained from a man aged 18 to 29 in good health. CDR3: CASSVAGSYNEQFF. The CDR3 DNA reads as TGTGCCAGCAGCGTAGCGGGATCCTACAATGAGCAGTTCTTC.